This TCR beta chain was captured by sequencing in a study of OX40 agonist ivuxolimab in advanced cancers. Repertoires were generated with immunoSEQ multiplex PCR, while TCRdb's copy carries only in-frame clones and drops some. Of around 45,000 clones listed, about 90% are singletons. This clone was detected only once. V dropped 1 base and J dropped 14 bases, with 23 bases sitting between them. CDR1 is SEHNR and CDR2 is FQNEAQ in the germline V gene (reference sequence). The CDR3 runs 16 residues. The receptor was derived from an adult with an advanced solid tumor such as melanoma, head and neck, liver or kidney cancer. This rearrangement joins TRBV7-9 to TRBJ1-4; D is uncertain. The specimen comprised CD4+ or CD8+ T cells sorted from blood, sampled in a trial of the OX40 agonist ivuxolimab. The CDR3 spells CASSLVEAREIVNLFF. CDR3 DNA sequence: TGTGCCAGCAGCTTAGTTGAGGCGCGGGAGATAGTCAACCTGTTTTTT.